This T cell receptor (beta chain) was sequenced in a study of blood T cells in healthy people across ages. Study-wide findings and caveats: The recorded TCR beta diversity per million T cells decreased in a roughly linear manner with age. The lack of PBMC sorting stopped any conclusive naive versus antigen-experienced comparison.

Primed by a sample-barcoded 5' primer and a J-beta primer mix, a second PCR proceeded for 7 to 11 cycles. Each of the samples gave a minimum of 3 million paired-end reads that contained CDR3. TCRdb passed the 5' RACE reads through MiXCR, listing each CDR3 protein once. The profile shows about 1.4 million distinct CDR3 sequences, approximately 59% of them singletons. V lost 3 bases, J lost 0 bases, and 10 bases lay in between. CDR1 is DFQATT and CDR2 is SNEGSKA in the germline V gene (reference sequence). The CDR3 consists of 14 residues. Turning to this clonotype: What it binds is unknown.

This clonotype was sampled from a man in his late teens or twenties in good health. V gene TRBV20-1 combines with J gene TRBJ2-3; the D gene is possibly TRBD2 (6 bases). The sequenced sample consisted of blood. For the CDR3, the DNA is TGCAGTGCTAGTCGGACTACTAGCACAGATACGCAGTATTTT. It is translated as CSASRTTSTDTQYF.